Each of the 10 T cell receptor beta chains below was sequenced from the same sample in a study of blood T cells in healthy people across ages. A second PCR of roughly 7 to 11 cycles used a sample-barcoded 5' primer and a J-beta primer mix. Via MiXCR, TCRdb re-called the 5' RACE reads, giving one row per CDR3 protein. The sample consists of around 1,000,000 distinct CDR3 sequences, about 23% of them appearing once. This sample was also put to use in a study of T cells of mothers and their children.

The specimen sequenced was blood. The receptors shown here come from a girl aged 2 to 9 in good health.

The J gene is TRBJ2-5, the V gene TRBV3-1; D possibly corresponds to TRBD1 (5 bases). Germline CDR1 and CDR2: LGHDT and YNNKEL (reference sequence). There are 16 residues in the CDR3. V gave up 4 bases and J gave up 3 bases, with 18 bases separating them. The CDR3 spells CASSRSFGQGEETQYF. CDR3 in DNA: TGTGCCAGCAGCCGAAGCTTTGGTCAGGGCGAAGAGACCCAGTACTTC.

CDR3 sequence reads: CAAAGRNQETQYF. The CDR3 coding sequence is TGTGCCGCCGCGGGTAGGAACCAAGAGACCCAGTACTTC. The rearrangement joins TRBV5-5 to TRBJ2-5; perhaps TRBD2 as D (5 bases). CDR1 is SGHKS and CDR2 is YYEKEE in the germline V gene (reference sequence). Trimming took off 10 bases at V and 0 bases at J, with 13 bases between the two ends. The CDR3 has 13 amino acids.

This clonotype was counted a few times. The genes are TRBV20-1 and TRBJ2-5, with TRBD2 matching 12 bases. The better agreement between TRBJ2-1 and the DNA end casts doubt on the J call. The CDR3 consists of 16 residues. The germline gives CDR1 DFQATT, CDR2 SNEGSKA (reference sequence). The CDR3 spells CSASGLAGGFGNEQFF. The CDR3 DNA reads TGCAGTGCTAGTGGGCTAGCGGGAGGGTTTGGCAATGAGCAGTTCTTC.

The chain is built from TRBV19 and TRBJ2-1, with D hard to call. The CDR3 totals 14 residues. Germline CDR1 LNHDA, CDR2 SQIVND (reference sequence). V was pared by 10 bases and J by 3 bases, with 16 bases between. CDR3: CATRKDVNYNEQFF. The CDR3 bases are TGTGCCACCCGGAAGGACGTGAACTACAATGAGCAGTTCTTC. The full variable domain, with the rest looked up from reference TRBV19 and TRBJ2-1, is DGGITQSPKYLFRKEGQNVTLSCEQNLNHDAMYWYRQDPGQGLRLIYYSQIVNDFQKGDIAEGYSVSREKKESFPLTVTSAQKNPTAFYLCATRKDVNYNEQFFGPGTRLTVL.

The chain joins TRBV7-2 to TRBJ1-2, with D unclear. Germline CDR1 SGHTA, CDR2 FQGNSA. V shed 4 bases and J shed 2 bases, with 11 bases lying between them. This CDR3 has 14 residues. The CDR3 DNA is TGTGCCAGCAGCTGGCCGGAGGGAAACTATGGCTACACCTTC. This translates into CASSWPEGNYGYTF.

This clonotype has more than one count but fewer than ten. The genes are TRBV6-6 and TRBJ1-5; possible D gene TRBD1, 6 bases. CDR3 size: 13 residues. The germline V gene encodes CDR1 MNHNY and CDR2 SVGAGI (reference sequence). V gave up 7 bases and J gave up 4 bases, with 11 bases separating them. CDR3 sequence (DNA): TGTGCCAGCACCAAACAGGGAAATCAGCCCCAGCATTTT. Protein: CASTKQGNQPQHF.

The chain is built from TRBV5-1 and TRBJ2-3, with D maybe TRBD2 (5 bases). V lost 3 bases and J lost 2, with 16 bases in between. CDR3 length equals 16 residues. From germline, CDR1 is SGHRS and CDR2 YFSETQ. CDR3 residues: CASSSGYFGDTDTQYF. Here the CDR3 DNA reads TGCGCCAGCAGCTCAGGTTATTTCGGGGACACAGATACGCAGTATTTT.

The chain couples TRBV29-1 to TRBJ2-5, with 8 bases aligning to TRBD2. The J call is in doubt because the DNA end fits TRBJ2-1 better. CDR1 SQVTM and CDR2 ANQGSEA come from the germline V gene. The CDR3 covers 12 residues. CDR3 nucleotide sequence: TGCAGCGTTGAAGAGCCTAGCGGGGAGCAGTTCTTC. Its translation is CSVEEPSGEQFF.

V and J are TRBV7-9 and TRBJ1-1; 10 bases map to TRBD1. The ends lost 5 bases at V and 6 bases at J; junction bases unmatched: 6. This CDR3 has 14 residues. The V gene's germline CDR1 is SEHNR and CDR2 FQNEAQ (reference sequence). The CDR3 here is CASSLGTGVSEAFF. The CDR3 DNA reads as TGTGCCAGCAGCCTAGGGACAGGGGTTTCTGAAGCTTTCTTT.

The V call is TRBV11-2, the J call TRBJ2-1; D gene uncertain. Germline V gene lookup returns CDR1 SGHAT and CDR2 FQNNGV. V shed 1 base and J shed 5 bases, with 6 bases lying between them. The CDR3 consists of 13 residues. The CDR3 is CASSLVWHNEQFF. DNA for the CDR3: TGTGCCAGCAGCTTAGTTTGGCACAATGAGCAGTTCTTC.